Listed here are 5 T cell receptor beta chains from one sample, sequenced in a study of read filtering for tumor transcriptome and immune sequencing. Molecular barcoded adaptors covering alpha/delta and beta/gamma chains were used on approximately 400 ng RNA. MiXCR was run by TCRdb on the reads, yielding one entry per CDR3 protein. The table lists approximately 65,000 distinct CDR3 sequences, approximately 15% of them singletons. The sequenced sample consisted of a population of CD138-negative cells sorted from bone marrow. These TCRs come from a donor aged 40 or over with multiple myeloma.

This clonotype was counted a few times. The CDR3 here is CASSPGVQSYNEQFF. DNA of the CDR3: TGTGCCAGCAGCCCTGGGGTACAATCCTACAATGAGCAGTTCTTC. This sequence joins TRBV6-1 and TRBJ2-1, with no clear D. The CDR3 extends over 15 amino acids. Germline CDR1 MNHNS, CDR2 SASEGT. Trimming pared 6 bases from V and 1 base from J, leaving 13 bases between.

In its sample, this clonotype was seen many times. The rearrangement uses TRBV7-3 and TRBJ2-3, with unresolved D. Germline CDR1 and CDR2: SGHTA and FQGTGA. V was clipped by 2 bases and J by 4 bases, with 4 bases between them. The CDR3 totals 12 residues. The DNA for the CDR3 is TGTGCCAGCAGCTTAGTCGCAGATACGCAGTATTTT. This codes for CASSLVADTQYF.

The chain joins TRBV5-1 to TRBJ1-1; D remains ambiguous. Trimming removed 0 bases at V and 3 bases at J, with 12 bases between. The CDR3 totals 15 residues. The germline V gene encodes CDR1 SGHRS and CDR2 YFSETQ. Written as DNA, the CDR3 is TGCGCCAGCAGCTTGGGGACCGCGATGGACACTGAAGCTTTCTTT. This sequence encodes CASSLGTAMDTEAFF.

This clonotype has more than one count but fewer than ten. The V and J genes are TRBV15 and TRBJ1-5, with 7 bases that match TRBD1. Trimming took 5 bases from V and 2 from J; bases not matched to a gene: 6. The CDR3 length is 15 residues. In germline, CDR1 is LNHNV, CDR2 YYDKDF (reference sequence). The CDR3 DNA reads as TGTGCCACCAGCGTATACAGGGGTGGCAATCAGCCCCAGCATTTT. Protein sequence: CATSVYRGGNQPQHF.

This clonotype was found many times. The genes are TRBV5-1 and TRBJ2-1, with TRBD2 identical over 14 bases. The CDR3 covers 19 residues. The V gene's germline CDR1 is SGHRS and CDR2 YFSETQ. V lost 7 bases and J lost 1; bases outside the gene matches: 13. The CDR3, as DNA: TGCGCCAGCTCCCGTACGGGACTAGCGGGAGCAACTTCCTACAATGAGCAGTTCTTC. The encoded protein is CASSRTGLAGATSYNEQFF.